These 17 T cell receptor beta chains were sequenced from one sample in a study of CXCR3-negative and CXCR3-positive naive CD8 T cells. Study outcomes and limitations: The TRB CDR3s that CXCR3-positive naive cells carried were more hydrophobic than those of CXCR3-negative naive cells.

Antigen specificity for these receptors is unknown. Each TRB cDNA library was prepared by 5' RACE (with UMI labels). TCRdb reanalyzed the 5' RACE reads and collapses them to one entry per CDR3 protein, without DNA. Reported are approximately 100,000 distinct CDR3 sequences; the ten largest clones contain around 0.4%. The specimen sequenced was naive CXCR3+ CD8+ T cells from blood. The subset is: CD45RO-CCR7+CD27+CD95- naive CD8+ T cells expressing CXCR3 (TNR3+). These receptors all stem from a human donor in good health. Some clones in this sample may be carry-over from other donors' samples.

This chain uses TRBV28 with TRBJ2-5. This CDR3 is 13 amino acids long. Germline V gene lookup returns CDR1 MDHEN and CDR2 SYDVKM. The CDR3 is CASSLRDQETQYF.

The chain joins TRBV6-5 to TRBJ2-3; TCRdb lists TRBD2, though no DNA is available to test this call. Germline V CDR1 and CDR2: MNHEY, SVGAGI. This CDR3 is built from 18 residues. The CDR3 sequence is CASSPRSLAGGPGDTQYF.

The chain couples TRBV2 to TRBJ2-5; TCRdb names TRBD1, which stays unverified in the absence of DNA. CDR1 and CDR2 (germline): SNHLY, FYNNEI. The CDR3 is made up of 18 amino acids. The CDR3: CASSEVGMADGGGETQYF.

This chain links TRBV12-3 or TRBV12-4 with TRBJ2-1. CDR3 length: 14 amino acids. The CDR3 loop is CASSLSVTYNEQFF.

The chain has TRBV5-4 and TRBJ2-3; TCRdb returns TRBD1, unconfirmable since there is no DNA. The CDR3 loop spans 12 amino acids. Germline lookup yields CDR1 SGHNT and CDR2 YYREEE (reference sequence). The CDR3 region is CASSRAGDTQYF.

The chain couples TRBV6-2 or TRBV6-3 to TRBJ2-3; TCRdb's D gene call, TRBD2, goes unchecked for lack of DNA. CDR1 is MNHEY, CDR2 SVGEGT, per germline. The CDR3 has 16 residues. CDR3 sequence: CASSYPLAESTDTQYF.

The chain joins TRBV27 to TRBJ2-7; the D gene TCRdb calls, TRBD2, cannot be checked with no DNA. The CDR3 is 14 residues long. Germline V gives CDR1 MNHEY, CDR2 SMNVEV (reference sequence). The CDR3: CASSRLAGAYEQYF.

This chain joins TRBV29-1 and TRBJ1-2. The length of the CDR3 is 12 residues. Germline V gene sequence: CDR1 SQVTM, CDR2 ANQGSEA. The CDR3 sequence is CSALMKGYGYTF.

V gene TRBV2 combines with J gene TRBJ2-1. The CDR3 loop spans 11 amino acids. In germline, CDR1 is SNHLY, CDR2 FYNNEI. CDR3 in amino acids: CASSDYNEQFF.

CDR3 in amino acids: CASSVQGGPALNYGYTF. The J gene is TRBJ1-2, the V gene TRBV9; no DNA is available, so the TRBD1 call from TCRdb remains unchecked. This CDR3 spans 17 amino acids. In germline, CDR1 is SGDLS, CDR2 YYNGEE.

V usage is TRBV27 and J usage is TRBJ2-7; the D gene TCRdb calls, TRBD2, cannot be checked with no DNA. Germline-derived CDR1 and CDR2 are MNHEY and SMNVEV (reference sequence). The CDR3 consists of 14 residues. This chain's CDR3 is CASRQIAGYYEQYF.

The J gene is TRBJ2-5, the V gene TRBV29-1; TCRdb designates TRBD2, a call that cannot be tested without DNA. Germline V gene sequence: CDR1 SQVTM, CDR2 ANQGSEA. This CDR3 has 15 residues. CDR3 protein: CSVGAAGGLGETQNF.

This chain uses TRBV28 with TRBJ2-7. The germline gives CDR1 MDHEN, CDR2 SYDVKM. The length of the CDR3 is 14 residues. This CDR3 reads CASSLTEWSNEQYF. Full variable domain (outside the CDR3, taken from reference TRBV28 and TRBJ2-7): DVKVTQSSRYLVKRTGEKVFLECVQDMDHENMFWYRQDPGLGLRLIYFSYDVKMKEKGDIPEGYSVSREKKERFSLILESASTNQTSMYLCASSLTEWSNEQYFGPGTRLTVT.

V gene TRBV28 combines with J gene TRBJ2-7. CDR3 length equals 14 residues. Germline-derived CDR1 and CDR2 are MDHEN and SYDVKM. The CDR3 sequence: CASRRIQETYEQYF.

The chain has TRBV7-9 and TRBJ1-3. The CDR3 length is 15 residues. CDR1 SEHNR and CDR2 FQNEAQ come from the germline V gene (reference sequence). CDR3 protein: CASSLEGTSGNTIYF.

The chain has TRBV5-1 and TRBJ2-3; TCRdb names TRBD1, which stays unverified in the absence of DNA. CDR3 length equals 15 residues. Germline V gene sequence: CDR1 SGHRS, CDR2 YFSETQ. CDR3 in amino acids: CASSPGGGVTDTQYF.

The chain combines TRBV7-6 with TRBJ2-3; there is no DNA to check the TCRdb D call of TRBD1. This CDR3 contains 16 residues. The V gene's germline CDR1 is SGHVS and CDR2 FNYEAQ. CDR3 amino acids: CASSPGGQGYRDTQYF.